This T cell receptor (beta chain) was profiled in a study of a mutant IDH1 vaccine in newly diagnosed glioma. Study as a whole: Treated individuals were 62.5% male and 37.5% female, averaging roughly 43 years of age. Previous treatment comprised radiotherapy, temozolomide, or both, mostly both. Study-wide findings and caveats: The authors found pseudoprogression apparently unrelated to changes in top peripheral T cell clonotypes.

Germline V gene lookup returns CDR1 MNHEY and CDR2 SMNVEV (reference sequence). V lost 0 bases to trimming and J lost 1 base; unmatched junction nucleotides: 5. CDR3 length equals 16 residues. In the case of this clone: Its antigen is unidentified.

Time point meaning: baseline, week 1 (first vaccination visit). Treatment described: pre-vaccination baseline after standard-of-care therapy. In every donor, the tumor was a new WHO grade 3 or 4 IDH1-mutant, ATRX-lost astrocytoma. Sequencing was performed with immunoSEQ multiplex PCR; in TCRdb, only in-frame clones are kept and a portion is missing. The data show about 100,000 clones, roughly 77% seen once. The sequence was collected from a man aged 40-49 years with glioma. This specimen consisted of PBMCs, obtained from a glioma patient treated with radiotherapy, temozolomide or both. The chain combines TRBV27 with TRBJ2-5; 7 nucleotides match TRBD2. The CDR3, as DNA: TGTGCCAGCAGTTTATCGGGCGGGAGAGGCCAAGAGACCCAGTACTTC. It translates to CASSLSGGRGQETQYF.